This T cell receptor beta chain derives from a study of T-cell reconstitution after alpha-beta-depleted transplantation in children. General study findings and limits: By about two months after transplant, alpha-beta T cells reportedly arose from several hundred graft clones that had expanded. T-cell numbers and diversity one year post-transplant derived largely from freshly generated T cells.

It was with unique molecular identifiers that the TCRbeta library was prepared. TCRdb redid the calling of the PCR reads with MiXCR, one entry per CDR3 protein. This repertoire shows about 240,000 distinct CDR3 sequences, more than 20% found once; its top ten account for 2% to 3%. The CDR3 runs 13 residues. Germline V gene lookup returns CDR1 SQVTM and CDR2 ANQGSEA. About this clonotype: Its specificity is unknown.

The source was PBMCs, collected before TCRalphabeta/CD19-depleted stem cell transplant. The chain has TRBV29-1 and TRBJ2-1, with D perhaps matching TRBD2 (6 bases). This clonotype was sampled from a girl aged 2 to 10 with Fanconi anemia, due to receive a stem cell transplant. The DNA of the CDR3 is TGCACCGTGAACCGGGACTTTTACAATGAGCAGTTCTTC. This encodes CTVNRDFYNEQFF.